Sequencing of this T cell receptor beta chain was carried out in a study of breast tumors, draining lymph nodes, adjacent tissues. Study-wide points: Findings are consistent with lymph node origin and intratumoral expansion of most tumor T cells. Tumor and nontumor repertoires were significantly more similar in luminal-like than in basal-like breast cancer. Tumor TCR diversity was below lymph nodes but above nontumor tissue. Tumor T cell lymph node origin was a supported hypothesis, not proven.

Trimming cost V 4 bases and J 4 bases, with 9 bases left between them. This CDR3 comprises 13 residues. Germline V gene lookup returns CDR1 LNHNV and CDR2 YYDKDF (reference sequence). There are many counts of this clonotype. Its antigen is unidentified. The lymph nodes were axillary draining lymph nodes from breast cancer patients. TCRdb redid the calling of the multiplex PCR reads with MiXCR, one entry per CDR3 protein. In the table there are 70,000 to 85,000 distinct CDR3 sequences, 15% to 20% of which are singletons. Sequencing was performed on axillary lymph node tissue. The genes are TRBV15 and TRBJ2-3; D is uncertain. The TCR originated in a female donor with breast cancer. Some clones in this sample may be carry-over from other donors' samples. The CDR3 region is CATSIFQPDTQYF. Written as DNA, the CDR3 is TGTGCCACCAGCATCTTCCAGCCAGATACGCAGTATTTT.